One and the same sample provided the 23 T cell receptor beta chains below, sequenced in a study of T cell responses to AZD1222 COVID-19 vaccine. Here immunoSEQ multiplex PCR was the method, and the copy in TCRdb shows in-frame clones only, minus some. The sample yields about 120,000 clones, around 87% seen once. The sequences come from peripheral blood, collected on day 0 of AZD1222 vaccination. The receptors here all came from an adult in good health.

V is TRBV6-5 and J is TRBJ2-7, with 8 positions matching TRBD1. CDR3 size: 15 residues. V trimming: 5 bases; J trimming: 0 bases; junction bases outside the gene matches: 6. Germline assignment: CDR1 MNHEY and CDR2 SVGAGI. CDR3 in amino acids: CASSHPDRVSYEQYF. In DNA form, the CDR3 reads TGTGCCAGCAGTCACCCGGACAGGGTCTCCTACGAGCAGTACTTC.

The chain couples TRBV3-1 (or the pseudogene TRBV3-2) to TRBJ1-1; D call uncertain. V was shortened by 6 bases and J by 7 bases, with 15 bases between the two germline ends. CDR3 size: 13 residues. The germline V gene has CDR1 LGHDT and CDR2 YNNKEL (reference sequence). The CDR3 reads CASSPSGQGEAFF. The CDR3 bases are TGTGCCAGCAGTCCAAGTGGGCAAGGTGAAGCTTTCTTT.

V is TRBV18 and J is TRBJ1-4; 11 nucleotides line up with TRBD1. J was trimmed by 8 bases and V by 2 bases; bases with no gene match: 7. The CDR3 spans 16 residues. In germline, CDR1 is KGHSH, CDR2 LQKENI. In DNA form, the CDR3 reads TGTGCCAGCTCACCAACGGGCGGGACAGGGGGAGAAAAACTGTTTTTT. The encoded protein is CASSPTGGTGGEKLFF.

This chain uses TRBV19 with TRBJ1-1; TRBD1 is a possible D gene (6 bases). The CDR3 extends over 15 amino acids. The ends were cut back, 8 bases at V and 7 bases at J, with 23 bases in the middle. Germline V CDR1 and CDR2: LNHDA, SQIVND (reference sequence). CDR3 amino acids: CASLGSRGSSLEAFF. CDR3 in DNA: TGTGCCAGTTTGGGAAGCAGGGGCTCAAGCCTTGAAGCTTTCTTT.

The chain couples TRBV27 to TRBJ2-3; maybe TRBD2 (5 bases). Trimming removed 4 bases from V and 0 bases from J, with 20 bases in between. The CDR3 sequence is 18 residues long. Germline-derived CDR1 and CDR2 are MNHEY and SMNVEV (reference sequence). CDR3 amino acids: CASSSSTMGIPSTDTQYF. CDR3 DNA: TGTGCCAGCAGTTCTAGCACAATGGGGATTCCTAGCACAGATACGCAGTATTTT.

The chain combines TRBV7-9 with TRBJ1-2; D may be TRBD1 (6 bases). This CDR3 comprises 13 residues. V lost 7 bases and J 6 bases, leaving 15 bases between the germline ends. CDR1 SEHNR and CDR2 FQNEAQ come from the germline V gene (reference sequence). This CDR3 reads CASINWGADGYTF. The DNA for the CDR3 is TGTGCCAGCATCAATTGGGGGGCAGATGGCTACACCTTC.

The V and J genes are TRBV18 and TRBJ2-5; TRBD1 matches 8 bases. Germline V lookup: CDR1 KGHSH, CDR2 LQKENI. V shed 2 bases and J 0 bases; nucleotides not matched to a gene: 2. CDR3 length: 15 amino acids. The CDR3 bases are TGTGCCAGCTCACCAAGGGACAGGTACCAAGAGACCCAGTACTTC. This codes for CASSPRDRYQETQYF.

V is TRBV5-1 and J is TRBJ1-2; no firm D call. Germline lookup yields CDR1 SGHRS and CDR2 YFSETQ. The CDR3 has 14 residues. The V end lost 1 base, the J end lost 2 bases, and 9 bases lay between the germline ends. CDR3 loop: CASSLHLGNYGYTF. The CDR3 DNA reads TGCGCCAGCAGCTTGCATCTCGGAAACTATGGCTACACCTTC.

The chain employs TRBV2 and TRBJ1-2, with D hard to call. This CDR3 spans 13 amino acids. Per germline, CDR1 SNHLY and CDR2 FYNNEI. Trimming stripped 2 bases from V and 8 bases from J, with 12 bases between. In DNA, the CDR3 is TGTGCCAGCAGTGAATGGGGTAGCAAGGGCTACACCTTC. Translation gives CASSEWGSKGYTF.

The chain combines TRBV12-3 or TRBV12-4 with TRBJ2-5; 8 nucleotides align to TRBD1. V was pared by 4 bases and J by 5 bases, with 3 bases of the junction left unmatched. This CDR3 region has 13 residues. CDR3 amino acids: CASSSRTGETQYF. The DNA for the CDR3 is TGTGCCAGCAGTTCTAGGACAGGGGAGACCCAGTACTTC.

The chain employs TRBV23-1 and TRBJ1-3; a possible D gene is TRBD1 (5 bases). TRBV23-1 is reported as an ORF; its role is uncertain. The CDR3 runs 18 residues. V was shortened by 2 bases and J by 1 base, with 18 bases between the two germline ends. The CDR3: CASSQPPPRAGSGNTIYF. CDR3 coding DNA: TGCGCCAGCAGTCAACCCCCGCCCCGGGCAGGGTCTGGAAACACCATATATTTT.

As DNA, the CDR3 is TGCAGCGTTGCCGCACCACGGGGAAGCGGGGGGGTCAATGAGCAGTTCTTC. Encoded protein: CSVAAPRGSGGVNEQFF. V usage is TRBV29-1 and J usage is TRBJ2-1, with 10 bases fitting TRBD2. CDR3 size: 17 residues. The germline CDR1 and CDR2 sequences are SQVTM and ANQGSEA. Germline trimming cut 4 bases from V and 6 bases from J; bases unmatched to any gene: 15.

This rearrangement joins TRBV25-1 to TRBJ2-3; 9 nucleotides line up with TRBD1. The V segment lost 5 bases and the J segment 5 bases; nucleotides outside the gene matches: 14. Germline V gene lookup returns CDR1 MGHDK and CDR2 SYGVNS. The CDR3 covers 17 residues. The CDR3 bases are TGTGCCAGCAGTACTACCGGGACAGGGATAAGGAAAGATACGCAGTATTTT. This encodes CASSTTGTGIRKDTQYF.

The gene calls are TRBV5-4 and TRBJ2-5; D remains ambiguous. CDR1 SGHNT and CDR2 YYREEE come from the germline V gene (reference sequence). V was pared by 4 bases and J by 5 bases, with 15 bases between. The CDR3 consists of 14 residues. The CDR3 DNA is TGTGCCAGCAGCGGCAACACCGTAGTGGAGACCCAGTACTTC. Its protein is CASSGNTVVETQYF.

J is TRBJ2-7 and V is TRBV29-1; 8 nucleotides align to TRBD1. Germline V gene lookup returns CDR1 SQVTM and CDR2 ANQGSEA. The CDR3 runs 12 residues. V trimming: 6 bases; J trimming: 1 base; junction bases outside the gene matches: 2. The CDR3 nucleotides read TGCAGCGTGGGACAGGCATCCTACGAGCAGTACTTC. It codes for CSVGQASYEQYF.

In its sample, this clone was seen once. The rearrangement joins TRBV2 to TRBJ2-4; 9 bases are shared with TRBD1. This CDR3 is 15 amino acids long. Trimming removed 4 bases from V and 6 bases from J; junction bases left unmatched: 7. CDR1 SNHLY and CDR2 FYNNEI come from the germline V gene. Here the CDR3 reads CASSASSGQGNIQYF. In DNA form, the CDR3 reads TGTGCCAGCAGTGCTAGTTCGGGACAGGGAAACATTCAGTACTTC. The whole variable domain, filled in from reference TRBV2 and TRBJ2-4, reads EPEVTQTPSHQVTQMGQEVILRCVPISNHLYFYWYRQILGQKVEFLVSFYNNEISEKSEIFDDQFSVERPDGSNFTLKIRSTKLEDSAMYFCASSASSGQGNIQYFGAGTRLSVL.

The J gene is TRBJ2-3, the V gene TRBV7-3, with D perhaps assigned TRBD1 or TRBD2 (5 bases each). There are 18 residues in the CDR3. The germline V gene has CDR1 SGHTA and CDR2 FQGTGA. The V end lost 0 bases, the J end lost 4 bases, and 20 bases lay between the germline ends. DNA for the CDR3: TGTGCCAGCAGCTTAACACCCCCGAGTTTACGGGGCCCAGATACGCAGTATTTT. Amino acid sequence: CASSLTPPSLRGPDTQYF.

This clone was detected only a few times. This sequence joins TRBV10-2 and TRBJ2-1; 7 bases align to TRBD2. The CDR3 covers 14 residues. CDR1 WSHSY and CDR2 SAAADI come from the germline V gene. Losses at the gene ends were 7 bases for V and 4 bases for J; bases not matched to a gene: 7. The CDR3 nucleotides read TGCGCCAGCACTTCTAGGCGGGAGTACAATGAGCAGTTCTTC. It is translated as CASTSRREYNEQFF.

This clone was seen just once. V gene TRBV28 combines with J gene TRBJ2-7; D is uncertain. The CDR3 extends over 14 amino acids. Looked up from germline, CDR1 is MDHEN and CDR2 is SYDVKM. The germline V and J ends were trimmed by 2 bases and 2 bases, with 10 bases remaining between them. The CDR3 nucleotides are TGTGCCAGCAGTTTAGACTCCTCGGCCTACGAGCAGTACTTC. The encoded protein is CASSLDSSAYEQYF.

This sequence joins TRBV19 and TRBJ2-1; TRBD2 matches at 14 bases. V shed 8 bases, J shed 8 bases, and the junction held 8 bases outside the gene matches. The CDR3 loop spans 15 amino acids. Germline V lookup: CDR1 LNHDA, CDR2 SQIVND (reference sequence). CDR3 DNA sequence: TGTGCCAGTTCCGGGACTAGCGGGAGTCGCGATGAGCAGTTCTTC. The encoded protein is CASSGTSGSRDEQFF.

This chain joins TRBV5-4 and TRBJ2-3, with D possibly TRBD1 on 6 matching bases. The CDR3 has 15 amino acids. V was pared by 5 bases and J by 2 bases, with 15 bases between. Germline V gene sequence: CDR1 SGHNT, CDR2 YYREEE (reference sequence). The CDR3 protein is CASSHTGTSTDTQYF. The CDR3 DNA sequence: TGTGCCAGCAGTCATACCGGGACATCCACAGATACGCAGTATTTT.

The rearrangement links TRBV30 to TRBJ1-2, with D unclear. V was clipped by 4 bases and J by 4 bases, with 10 bases between them. The CDR3 has 12 residues. Germline V gene sequence: CDR1 GTSNPN, CDR2 SVGIG (reference sequence). Here the CDR3 reads CAWNEGSYGYTF. In DNA form, the CDR3 reads TGTGCCTGGAATGAAGGGAGCTATGGCTACACCTTC. Drawing the rest from reference TRBV30 and TRBJ1-2, the complete variable domain is SQTIHQWPATLVQPVGSPLSLECTVEGTSNPNLYWYRQAAGRGLQLLFYSVGIGQISSEVPQNLSASRPQDRQFILSSKKLLLSDSGFYLCAWNEGSYGYTFGSGTRLTVV.

The gene calls are TRBV19 and TRBJ1-1, with a weak D call TRBD1 (5 bases). The CDR3 runs to 14 residues. Germline CDR1 is LNHDA and CDR2 is SQIVND (reference sequence). V shed 7 bases and J shed 5 bases, with 17 bases lying between them. DNA for the CDR3: TGTGCCAGTACCCTCGGGGGGGGTGGAACTGAAGCTTTCTTT. This codes for CASTLGGGGTEAFF. Supplemented by reference TRBV19 and TRBJ1-1, the full variable domain reads DGGITQSPKYLFRKEGQNVTLSCEQNLNHDAMYWYRQDPGQGLRLIYYSQIVNDFQKGDIAEGYSVSREKKESFPLTVTSAQKNPTAFYLCASTLGGGGTEAFFGQGTRLTVV.